Detailed here is one T cell receptor beta chain. The data derive from a study of blood T cell repertoires in COVID-19. Looked up from germline, CDR1 is MDHEN and CDR2 is SYDVKM. The V end was cut by 5 bases, the J end by 8 bases, with 16 bases between. This CDR3 has 14 residues. Some clones are missing from TCRdb's copy, which holds only in-frame ones; the method was immunoSEQ multiplex PCR. The sample carries 140,000 to 150,000 clones, approximately 81% recorded once. The material sequenced was peripheral blood. The origin of this receptor is a human donor in a cohort sampled during active COVID-19. The genes are TRBV28 and TRBJ2-1; D may be TRBD2 (5 bases). CDR3 nucleotide sequence: TGTGCCAGCAGTCTACTGCAGAGGGTCGATGAGCAGTTCTTC. Translated, it gives CASSLLQRVDEQFF.